The TCR beta chain under discussion was sequenced for a study of T cell responses to AZD1222 COVID-19 vaccine. General study findings and limits: Only a handful of people who got AZD1222 tested seropositive at baseline. Dominant at 160-218 and 743-854, vaccine-associated CD4 TCRs also spanned spike. Clonal diversity was possibly underestimated, and white British individuals and females predominated among donors.

The repertoire was sequenced with immunoSEQ multiplex PCR; TCRdb's copy has only in-frame clones and lacks some. The sample lists about 100,000 clones, nearly 90% occurring once. V shed 8 bases and J shed 0 bases, with 11 bases lying between them. The CDR3 length is 14 residues. Germline values: CDR1 MNHEY, CDR2 SVGAGI. As concerns this clone: Its specificity is not known.

Sequencing was performed on peripheral blood, taken on day 0 of AZD1222 vaccination. This receptor was taken from an adult in good health. The gene calls are TRBV6-5 and TRBJ1-5, with D perhaps matching TRBD1 (5 bases). CDR3 coding DNA: TGTGCCAGCGCCGGGGGACCTAGCAATCAGCCCCAGCATTTT. The encoded protein is CASAGGPSNQPQHF.